This T cell receptor beta chain originates from a study of naive and memory T cell subsets. Points from the study as a whole: A few larger clonotypes appeared in naive repertoires, especially CD8, possibly memory cells re-expressing CD45RA.

V lost 3 bases and J 5 bases, leaving 13 bases between the germline ends. This CDR3 contains 14 residues. CDR1 is MGHDK, CDR2 SYGVNS, per germline. This clonotype has only a few counts. Its antigen is undetermined. An equimolar mix of two oligonucleotides served as the beta constant-region primer for TRBC1 and TRBC2. Nested alpha and beta constant-region primers with the SP2 primer drove four PCR rounds on ligated cDNA. TCRdb called the UMI-ligation and nested PCR reads again in MiXCR, with one record for every CDR3 protein. The table records about 140,000 distinct CDR3 sequences, 15% to 25% of them present only once. Cells stained for CD3, CD4, CD8, CD45RA and CD27 were sorted into four subsets.

This TCR was sampled from a human donor in good health. The rearrangement joins TRBV25-1 to TRBJ2-5; possible D gene TRBD1, 7 bases. The specimen sequenced was naive CD8+ T cells from blood. CDR3 residues: CASSDGQGGETQYF. As DNA, the CDR3 is TGTGCCAGCAGTGATGGGCAGGGGGGCGAGACCCAGTACTTC.